This TCR beta chain was sequenced in a study of Ad26.COV2.S vaccination and SARS-CoV-2 variants. Study at large: The authors gave Ad26.COV2.S intramuscularly, either once or twice 56 days apart.

The protocol was immunoSEQ multiplex PCR, while the TCRdb copy is restricted to in-frame clones and leaves out a portion. The table includes around 340,000 clones, 88% detected once. Remarks on this clone: Its target is not known.

The treatment: around 19 received Ad26.COV2.S at low or high dose, single or two shots; roughly 5 received placebo; per-sample allocation not given. All samples were drawn on day 63, counting from the first vaccine or placebo injection. Study-wide results and caveats: From the TCR breadth and depth analyses, total T cell responses may have been underestimated.

This sequence originates from a person aged 18 to 65 who received the Ad26.COV2.S COVID-19 vaccine or a placebo. The input for sequencing was peripheral blood, taken in a trial of Ad26.COV2.S vaccine versus placebo.

The CDR3 is CASSDQAGDYNEQFF. CDR3 bases: TGTGCCAGTAGTGACCAAGCGGGAGATTACAATGAGCAGTTCTTC. This sequence joins TRBV19 and TRBJ2-1, with 8 bases matching TRBD2. Unmatched junction bases numbered 7, after V lost 5 bases and J lost 4 bases. CDR3 length: 15 residues. Per the germline V gene, CDR1 is LNHDA and CDR2 is SQIVND (reference sequence).